This TCR beta chain is drawn from a study of cytomegalovirus exposure and HLA in healthy donors. It was with 60 Vbeta and 13 Jbeta primers that the PCR ran. Here immunoSEQ multiplex PCR was the method, and the copy in TCRdb shows in-frame clones only, minus some. The sample holds around 200,000 clones, just under 75% seen once. The V gene's germline CDR1 is SNHLY and CDR2 FYNNEI. This CDR3 has 11 amino acids. V lost 3 bases, J lost 11 bases, and 10 bases lay in between. Findings and caveats of the study: About 87% or about 30% of the time was how often most TCR beta V segments were productive, according to an earlier analysis. In a later analysis, at a false discovery rate of 0.05, roughly 17,000 TCR beta sequences were associated with HLA alleles. Most TCR sequences were uncommon, yet certain public TCRs appeared in many donors. Several of the most significant clusters appeared linked to common viral pathogens, based on a later analysis.

Worth noting for this clone: The antigen remains undetermined.

The sample taken for sequencing was PBMCs. The gene calls are TRBV2 and TRBJ1-1; D is undetermined. The clonotype originates from a woman aged 25 to 39 in good health and CMV-seropositive. The CDR3 DNA sequence: TGTGCCAGCAGTGAGTTTCTTCGGGCTTTCTTT. It codes for CASSEFLRAFF.